The T cell receptor beta chain under discussion was sequenced for a study of CD8+CD57+ T cells in acquired aplastic anemia. The wider study: Sorted cells (CD4+ and CD8+) yielded DNA amounts that averaged roughly 3.2 ug.

J gave up 2 bases and V 5 bases, and 8 bases lay outside the gene matches. This CDR3 spans 16 amino acids. The V gene's germline CDR1 is SGHTA and CDR2 FQGNSA. It was genomic DNA that served as the template for profiling TCR beta VDJ and CDR3. TCRdb independently ran MiXCR on the reads; one entry per CDR3 protein. This table holds around 170,000 distinct CDR3 sequences, approximately 50% found once. In patients chosen for sequencing, flow cytometry had shown CD8+CD57+ cell expansion. Every patient had severe acquired aplastic anemia. This clonotype has ten or more counts. The antigen is not known. Study outcomes and limitations: Simpson's diversity of CD8+ cells was not significantly different in patients compared with controls. About 29 CD8+ CDR3 sequences occurred in both the patients and the controls.

The material sequenced was sorted CD4+, CD8+, or CD8+CD57+ T cells (not recorded which) from PBMCs. This chain connects TRBV7-2 to TRBJ1-5, with 8 bases identical to TRBD1. The receptor was isolated from a human donor with aplastic anemia. The CDR3 is CASSPRQGLGNQPQHF. The CDR3 nucleotides are TGTGCCAGCAGCCCCCGACAGGGGCTGGGCAATCAGCCCCAGCATTTT.